A single sample is the source of the 21 T cell receptor beta chains below, sequenced in a study of OX40 agonist ivuxolimab in advanced cancers. TCRdb's table, derived via immunoSEQ multiplex PCR, lists solely in-frame clones and lacks some. In the table there are tens of thousands of clones, about nine tenths of which are singletons. The sample consisted of CD4+ or CD8+ T cells sorted from blood, taken in a trial of the OX40 agonist ivuxolimab. The receptors shown here come from an adult with an advanced solid tumor such as melanoma, head and neck, liver or kidney cancer.

J is TRBJ2-5 and V is TRBV18, with a tentative D call TRBD1 (5 bases). The CDR3 has 15 amino acids. Germline lookup yields CDR1 KGHSH and CDR2 LQKENI. V lost 5 bases and J 5 bases, leaving 18 bases between the germline ends. The CDR3: CASSSREGAGETQYF. In DNA, the CDR3 is TGTGCCAGCTCATCAAGGGAAGGGGCCGGGGAGACCCAGTACTTC.

The V call is TRBV6-6, the J call TRBJ2-5, with a tentative D call TRBD1 (7 bases). The germline V and J ends were trimmed by 8 bases and 3 bases, with 19 bases remaining between them. Looked up from germline, CDR1 is MNHNY and CDR2 is SVGAGI (reference sequence). The length of the CDR3 is 15 residues. In DNA, the CDR3 is TGTGCCAGCGGTAGACAGGGACGGGGGAAAGAGACCCAGTACTTC. Amino acids: CASGRQGRGKETQYF.

CDR3 amino acids: CASSVGTSGGGSSYNEQFF. DNA for the CDR3: TGTGCCAGCAGTGTAGGGACTAGCGGGGGGGGGAGCTCCTACAATGAGCAGTTCTTC. The chain carries TRBV6-1 and TRBJ2-1; 16 bases align to TRBD2. After removal of 4 bases from V and 0 bases from J, the junction contained 6 bases not matched to a gene. The V gene's germline CDR1 is MNHNS and CDR2 SASEGT. The CDR3 is 19 residues long.

The chain combines TRBV18 with TRBJ2-5, with 10 positions matching TRBD2. The CDR3 has 16 residues. The junction had 6 bases not matched to a gene; V was cut back by 3 bases and J by 2 bases. The V gene's germline CDR1 is KGHSH and CDR2 LQKENI. The CDR3 DNA reads TGTGCCAGCTCACCGGTAGCGGGAGGAAGACAAGAGACCCAGTACTTC. Translating it yields CASSPVAGGRQETQYF.

The V gene is TRBV7-6, the J gene TRBJ2-5; D possibly corresponds to TRBD1 (6 bases). CDR3 length: 14 residues. Per the germline V gene, CDR1 is SGHVS and CDR2 is FNYEAQ. V shed 2 bases and J shed 1 base, with 8 bases lying between them. The CDR3 loop reads CASSLRTAQETQYF. Here the CDR3 DNA reads TGTGCCAGCAGCTTACGGACAGCCCAAGAGACCCAGTACTTC.

The chain has TRBV19 and TRBJ2-3; 9 bases are a match to TRBD2. V was pared by 5 bases and J by 0 bases, with 6 bases of the junction left unmatched. This CDR3 comprises 16 residues. The germline V gene has CDR1 LNHDA and CDR2 SQIVND (reference sequence). In nucleotides, the CDR3 is TGTGCCAGTAGTTCCCAGCGGGGGGAAAGCACAGATACGCAGTATTTT. Translating it yields CASSSQRGESTDTQYF.

The rearrangement uses TRBV2 and TRBJ2-1; D unclear. V lost 4 bases and J 12 bases, leaving 10 bases between the germline ends. CDR1 SNHLY and CDR2 FYNNEI come from the germline V gene. The CDR3 extends over 11 amino acids. This CDR3 reads CASSVSRVQFF. In DNA, the CDR3 is TGTGCCAGCAGTGTGTCGAGAGTGCAGTTCTTC.

This sequence joins TRBV7-2 and TRBJ1-6; 9 bases line up with TRBD1. V shed 4 bases, J shed 6 bases, and the junction held 4 bases outside the gene matches. Germline lookup yields CDR1 SGHTA and CDR2 FQGNSA. The CDR3 totals 15 residues. The CDR3 protein is CASSWGQGLNSPLHF. As DNA, the CDR3 is TGTGCCAGCAGCTGGGGACAGGGCCTTAATTCACCCCTCCACTTT.

The J gene is TRBJ2-6, the V gene TRBV7-3, with D possibly matching TRBD2 (7 bases). Germline-derived CDR1 and CDR2 are SGHTA and FQGTGA. The V end was cut by 5 bases, the J end by 3 bases, with 11 bases between. There are 15 residues in the CDR3. The CDR3 spells CASSPGGLGANVLTF. CDR3 nucleotide sequence: TGTGCCAGCAGCCCCGGGGGGCTTGGGGCCAACGTCCTGACTTTC.

The chain employs TRBV28 and TRBJ2-3, with TRBD2 matching over 8 bases. J gave up 2 bases and V 5 bases, and 12 bases lay outside the gene matches. CDR1 is MDHEN and CDR2 is SYDVKM in the germline V gene. The CDR3 spans 17 residues. DNA for the CDR3: TGTGCCAGCAGTCAGGAGGGGCGGGGGGCCCTCACAGATACGCAGTATTTT. It translates to CASSQEGRGALTDTQYF.

The V gene is TRBV28, the J gene TRBJ1-3; 7 bases fit TRBD1. CDR1 MDHEN and CDR2 SYDVKM come from the germline V gene. The CDR3 runs 15 residues. V was clipped by 5 bases and J by 10 bases; unmatched bases: 14. CDR3 sequence: CASSPPLTGEKTIYF. The CDR3 DNA reads as TGTGCCAGCAGTCCCCCCCTCACAGGGGAGAAGACCATATATTTT.

The chain carries TRBV10-1 and TRBJ1-2; 7 bases align to TRBD1. The germline gives CDR1 WNHNN, CDR2 SYGVQD (reference sequence). The J segment lost 5 bases and the V segment lost 5 bases, leaving 5 bases of the junction unmatched. The CDR3 length is 13 residues. The CDR3 loop is CASSHGTAYGYTF. CDR3 bases: TGCGCCAGCAGTCACGGGACAGCGTATGGCTACACCTTC.

This clone has a single count. V gene TRBV4-1 combines with J gene TRBJ2-2; unclear D gene. CDR3 length equals 18 residues. Looked up from germline, CDR1 is MGHRA and CDR2 is YSYEKL. Trimming removed 1 base from V and 5 bases from J, with 20 bases in between. CDR3 in DNA: TGCGCCAGCAGCCAAGTAAGACCGACCACACGTGGGACCGGGGAGCTGTTTTTT. This codes for CASSQVRPTTRGTGELFF.

The V gene is TRBV6-1, the J gene TRBJ2-7, with a tentative D call TRBD1 (5 bases). The CDR3 totals 15 residues. Trimming took 2 bases from V and 7 from J, leaving 18 bases between them. Germline V gives CDR1 MNHNS, CDR2 SASEGT. The CDR3 protein is CASSEKGQGLGEQYF. The CDR3 nucleotides are TGTGCCAGCAGTGAAAAAGGGCAGGGCCTGGGGGAGCAGTACTTC.

This sequence joins TRBV18 and TRBJ2-3; D is undetermined. Trimming left V 6 bases short and J 0 bases short, with 7 bases between. This CDR3 comprises 13 residues. CDR1 and CDR2 (germline): KGHSH, LQKENI. CDR3 sequence reads: CASSAPSTDTQYF. CDR3 nucleotides: TGTGCCAGCTCGGCTCCCAGCACAGATACGCAGTATTTT.

The J gene is TRBJ2-3, the V gene TRBV28; tentatively, D is TRBD1 (6 bases). The CDR3 runs 16 residues. The V and J ends lost 3 bases and 1 base respectively, with 14 bases between them. The germline V gene has CDR1 MDHEN and CDR2 SYDVKM. DNA of the CDR3: TGTGCCAGCAGTTTGGGGGACACTTATCGCACAGATACGCAGTATTTT. It specifies CASSLGDTYRTDTQYF.

This clone has only a few counts. For the CDR3, the DNA is TGCGCCAGCAGCACCGGGACAGGGGATGAAAAACTGTTTTTT. It encodes CASSTGTGDEKLFF. The chain employs TRBV5-1 and TRBJ1-4, with TRBD1 matching 10 bases. The CDR3 length is 14 residues. Germline trimming cut 4 bases from V and 6 bases from J; bases unmatched to any gene: 3. Germline assignment: CDR1 SGHRS and CDR2 YFSETQ. Complete variable domain (other parts from reference TRBV5-1 and TRBJ1-4): KAGVTQTPRYLIKTRGQQVTLSCSPISGHRSVSWYQQTPGQGLQFLFEYFSETQRNKGNFPGRFSGRQFSNSRSEMNVSTLELGDSALYLCASSTGTGDEKLFFGSGTQLSVL.

This chain uses TRBV28 with TRBJ2-7; TRBD2 aligns across 8 bases. Trimming at V came to 3 bases and at J to 0 bases, leaving 4 bases not matched to a gene. This CDR3 spans 15 amino acids. CDR1 and CDR2 from the germline V gene are MDHEN and SYDVKM. This CDR3 reads CASSLPGGPSYEQYF. In nucleotides, the CDR3 is TGTGCCAGCAGTTTGCCGGGGGGGCCCTCCTACGAGCAGTACTTC.

The V gene is TRBV4-3, the J gene TRBJ2-3; 8 nucleotides align to TRBD1. The CDR3 is 15 amino acids. CDR1 is LGHNA, CDR2 YSLEER, per germline. After removal of 5 bases from V and 2 bases from J, the junction contained 6 bases not matched to a gene. CDR3 coding DNA: TGCGCCAGCAGCAAGGACAGGGATGACACAGATACGCAGTATTTT. It translates to CASSKDRDDTDTQYF.

This clone showed up just a few times. The rearrangement uses TRBV2 and TRBJ1-5, with D uncertain. Per germline, CDR1 SNHLY and CDR2 FYNNEI. The CDR3 consists of 13 residues. Trimming pared 1 base from V and 4 bases from J, leaving 5 bases between. CDR3 sequence reads: CASSEETNQPQHF. CDR3 sequence (DNA): TGTGCCAGCAGTGAAGAGACAAATCAGCCCCAGCATTTT.

The rearrangement uses TRBV28 and TRBJ2-1; TRBD2 aligns across 7 bases. This CDR3 is built from 16 residues. Germline loops: CDR1 MDHEN, CDR2 SYDVKM. V was pared by 4 bases and J by 6 bases, with 12 bases of the junction left unmatched. The CDR3 sequence is CASSSSGTTLGNEQFF. CDR3 DNA: TGTGCCAGCAGTTCATCCGGGACTACCCTGGGCAATGAGCAGTTCTTC.